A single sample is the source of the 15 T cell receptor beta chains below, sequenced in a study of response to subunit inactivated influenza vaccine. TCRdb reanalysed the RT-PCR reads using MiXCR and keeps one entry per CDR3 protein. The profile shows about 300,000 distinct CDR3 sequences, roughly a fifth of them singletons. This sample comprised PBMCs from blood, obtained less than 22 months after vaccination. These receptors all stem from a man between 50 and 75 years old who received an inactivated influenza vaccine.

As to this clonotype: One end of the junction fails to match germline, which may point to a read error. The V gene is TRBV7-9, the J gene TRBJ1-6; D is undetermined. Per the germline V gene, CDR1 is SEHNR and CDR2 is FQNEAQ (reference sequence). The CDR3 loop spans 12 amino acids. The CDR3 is CASTQQKQPRHF. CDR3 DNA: TGTGCCAGCACCCAACAGAAACAACCCCGCCACTTT.

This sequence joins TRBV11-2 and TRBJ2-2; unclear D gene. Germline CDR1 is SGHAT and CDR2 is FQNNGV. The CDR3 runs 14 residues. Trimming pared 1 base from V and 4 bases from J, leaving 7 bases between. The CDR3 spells CASSLGLSTGELFF. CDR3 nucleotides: TGTGCCAGCAGCTTAGGACTTTCCACCGGGGAGCTGTTTTTT.

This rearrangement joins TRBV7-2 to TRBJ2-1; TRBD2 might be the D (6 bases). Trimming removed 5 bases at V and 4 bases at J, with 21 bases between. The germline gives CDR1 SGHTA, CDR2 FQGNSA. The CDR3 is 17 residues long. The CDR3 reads CASSKNPERAWYNEQFF. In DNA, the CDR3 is TGTGCCAGCAGCAAGAACCCCGAGCGGGCCTGGTACAATGAGCAGTTCTTC.

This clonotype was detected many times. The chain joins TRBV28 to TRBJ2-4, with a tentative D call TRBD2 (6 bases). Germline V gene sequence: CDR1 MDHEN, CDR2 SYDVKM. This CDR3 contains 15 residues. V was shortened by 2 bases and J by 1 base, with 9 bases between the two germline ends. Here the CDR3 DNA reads TGTGCCAGCAGTTTAATGGCGGGGGCCAAAAACATTCAGTACTTC. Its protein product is CASSLMAGAKNIQYF. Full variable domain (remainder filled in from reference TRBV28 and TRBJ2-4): DVKVTQSSRYLVKRTGEKVFLECVQDMDHENMFWYRQDPGLGLRLIYFSYDVKMKEKGDIPEGYSVSREKKERFSLILESASTNQTSMYLCASSLMAGAKNIQYFGAGTRLSVL.

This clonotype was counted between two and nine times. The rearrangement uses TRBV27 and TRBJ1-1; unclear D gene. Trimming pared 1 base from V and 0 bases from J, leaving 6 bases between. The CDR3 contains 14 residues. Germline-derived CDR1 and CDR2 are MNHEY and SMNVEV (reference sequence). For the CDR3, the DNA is TGTGCCAGCAGTTTATTAGGGTTGAACACTGAAGCTTTCTTT. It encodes CASSLLGLNTEAFF.

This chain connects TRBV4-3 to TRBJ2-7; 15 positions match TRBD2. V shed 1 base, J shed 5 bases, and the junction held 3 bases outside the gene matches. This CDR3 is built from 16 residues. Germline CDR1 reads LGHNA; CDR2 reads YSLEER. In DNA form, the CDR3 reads TGCGCCAGCAGCCAAGGGACTAGCGGGAGGGCCCACGAGCAGTACTTC. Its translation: CASSQGTSGRAHEQYF.

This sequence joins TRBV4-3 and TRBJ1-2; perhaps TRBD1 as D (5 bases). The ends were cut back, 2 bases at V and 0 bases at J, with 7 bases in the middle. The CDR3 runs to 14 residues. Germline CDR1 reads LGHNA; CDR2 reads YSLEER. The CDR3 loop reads CASSQTGPNYGYTF. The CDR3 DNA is TGCGCCAGCAGCCAAACGGGACCTAACTATGGCTACACCTTC.

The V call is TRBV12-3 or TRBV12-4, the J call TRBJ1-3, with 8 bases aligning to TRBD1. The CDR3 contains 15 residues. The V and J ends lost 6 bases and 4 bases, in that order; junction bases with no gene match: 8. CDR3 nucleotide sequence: TGTGCCAGCAGCCGACGACAGGGGATCGGAAACACCATATATTTT. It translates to CASSRRQGIGNTIYF.

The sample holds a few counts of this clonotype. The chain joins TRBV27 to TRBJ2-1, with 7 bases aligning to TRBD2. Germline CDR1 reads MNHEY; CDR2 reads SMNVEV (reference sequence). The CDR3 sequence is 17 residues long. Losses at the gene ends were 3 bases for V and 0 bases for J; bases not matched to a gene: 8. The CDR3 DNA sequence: TGTGCCAGCAGTTTCTCTCGACTAGCCCCCTCCTACAATGAGCAGTTCTTC. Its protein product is CASSFSRLAPSYNEQFF.

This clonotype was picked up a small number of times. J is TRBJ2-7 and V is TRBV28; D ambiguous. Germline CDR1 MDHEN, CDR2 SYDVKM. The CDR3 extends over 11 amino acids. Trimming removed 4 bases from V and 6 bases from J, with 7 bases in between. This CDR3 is CASSWSSEQYF. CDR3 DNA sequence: TGTGCCAGCAGTTGGTCTAGCGAGCAGTACTTC.

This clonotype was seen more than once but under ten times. The CDR3 here is CASSLQRWYIGNQPQHF. For the CDR3, the DNA is TGTGCCAGCAGCTTGCAGCGGTGGTATATTGGCAATCAGCCCCAGCATTTT. This chain uses TRBV5-8 with TRBJ1-5; D call uncertain. The CDR3 covers 17 residues. With 1 base removed from V and 2 bases from J, the gap between germline ends came to 16 bases. Germline CDR1 reads SGHTS; CDR2 reads YDEGEE.

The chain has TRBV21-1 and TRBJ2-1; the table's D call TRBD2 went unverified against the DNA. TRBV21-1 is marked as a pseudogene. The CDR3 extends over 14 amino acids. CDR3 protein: CASSQREDYNEQFF. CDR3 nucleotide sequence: TGTGCCAGCAGTCAGCGGGAGGATTACAATGAGCAGTTCTTC.

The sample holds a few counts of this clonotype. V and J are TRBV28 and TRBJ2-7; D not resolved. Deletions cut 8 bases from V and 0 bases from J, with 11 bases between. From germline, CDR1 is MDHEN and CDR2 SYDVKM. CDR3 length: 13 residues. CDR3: CASGNWDSYEQYF. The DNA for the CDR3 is TGTGCCAGCGGTAACTGGGACTCCTACGAGCAGTACTTC.

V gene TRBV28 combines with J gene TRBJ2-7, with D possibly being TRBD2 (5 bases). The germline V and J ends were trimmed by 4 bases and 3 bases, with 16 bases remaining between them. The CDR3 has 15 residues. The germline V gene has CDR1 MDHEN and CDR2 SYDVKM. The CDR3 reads CASSSPWTSRYEQYF. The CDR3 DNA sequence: TGTGCCAGCAGTTCTCCTTGGACTTCCCGCTACGAGCAGTACTTC.

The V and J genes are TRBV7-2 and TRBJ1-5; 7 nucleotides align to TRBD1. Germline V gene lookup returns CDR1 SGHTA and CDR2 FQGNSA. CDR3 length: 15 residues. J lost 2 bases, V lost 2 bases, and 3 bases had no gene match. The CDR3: CASSLTGQRNQPQHF. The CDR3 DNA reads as TGTGCCAGCAGCTTAACGGGACAGCGCAATCAGCCCCAGCATTTT.